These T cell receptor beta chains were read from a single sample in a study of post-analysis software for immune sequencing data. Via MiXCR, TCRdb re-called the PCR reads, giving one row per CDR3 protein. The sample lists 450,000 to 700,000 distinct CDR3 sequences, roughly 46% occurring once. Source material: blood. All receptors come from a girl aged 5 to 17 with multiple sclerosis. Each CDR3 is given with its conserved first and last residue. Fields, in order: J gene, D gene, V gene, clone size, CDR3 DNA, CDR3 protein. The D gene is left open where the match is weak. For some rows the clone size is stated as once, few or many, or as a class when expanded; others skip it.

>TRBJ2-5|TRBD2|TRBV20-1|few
TGCAGTGCTTCTCCAACTAGCGCAGAGACCCAGTACTTC
CSASPTSAETQYF
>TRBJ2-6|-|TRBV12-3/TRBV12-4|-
TGTGCCAGCAGTTTGGCACATGATTCTGGGGCCAACGTCCTGACTTTC
CASSLAHDSGANVLTF
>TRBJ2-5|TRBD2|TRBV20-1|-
TGCAGTGCGACCTTAGGGACTAGCGGGACGGAGACCCAGTACTTC
CSATLGTSGTETQYF
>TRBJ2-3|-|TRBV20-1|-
TGCAGTGCTAGATCGGCAGCAGATACGCAGTATTTT
CSARSAADTQYF
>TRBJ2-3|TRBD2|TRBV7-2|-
TGTGCCAGCAGCTTAGCGGGGGCGGGGGGGCCAGCAGATACGCAGTATTTT
CASSLAGAGGPADTQYF
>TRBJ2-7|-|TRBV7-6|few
TGTGCCAGCAGCCAAATAACAGGAAATCGAGCCTACGAGCAGTACTTC
CASSQITGNRAYEQYF
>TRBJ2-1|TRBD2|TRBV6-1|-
TGTGCCAGCAGCGGGACTAGCGGGAGTAGGGCCTACAATGAGCAGTTCTTC
CASSGTSGSRAYNEQFF
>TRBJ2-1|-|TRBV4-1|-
TGCGCCAGCAGCCAAGGAGGAGGGGGCGATGAGCAGTTCTTC
CASSQGGGGDEQFF
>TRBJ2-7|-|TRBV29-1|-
TGCAGCGTTGAAGATCGCGACGGGCCACCCTACGAGCAGTACTTC
CSVEDRDGPPYEQYF
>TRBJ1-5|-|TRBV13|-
TGTGCCAGCAGTAGAGACAATCAGCCCCAGCATTTT
CASSRDNQPQHF
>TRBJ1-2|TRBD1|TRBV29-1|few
TGCAGCGATAGGACAGGGACTAACTATGGCTACACCTTC
CSDRTGTNYGYTF
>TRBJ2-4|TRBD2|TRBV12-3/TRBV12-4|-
TGTGCCAGCAGTTTTTATCTAGCGGGAGCCAAAAACATTCAGTACTTC
CASSFYLAGAKNIQYF
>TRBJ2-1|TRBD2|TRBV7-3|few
TGTGCCAGCAGCTTAGCCCCAATGGCGGGGGGCGACAATGAGCAGTTCTTC
CASSLAPMAGGDNEQFF
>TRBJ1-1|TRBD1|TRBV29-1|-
TGCAGCGTTGACGTTTCGGGACAGGGAGCTGAAGCTTTCTTT
CSVDVSGQGAEAFF
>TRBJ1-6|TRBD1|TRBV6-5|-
TGTGCCAGCAGTTACTATCGACAGGGCAGTAATTCACCCCTCCACTTT
CASSYYRQGSNSPLHF